These T cell receptor beta chains were read from a single sample in a study of blood T cells in healthy people across ages. TCRdb used MiXCR to reprocess the 5' RACE reads, holding one entry per CDR3 protein. The sample yields 1.6 million or so distinct CDR3 sequences, around 36% seen once. Input material: blood. The receptors were gathered from a woman younger than 45 in good health. Both conserved end residues are trimmed from each CDR3. The D gene is left open where the match is weak. Clone size, where shown, is once, few, many, or a class for clones that have expanded.

j_gene | v_gene | d_gene | abundance | CDR3aa
TRBJ2-1 | TRBV4-2 | - | few | ASSQEGGLRYNEQF
TRBJ2-7 | TRBV5-6 | - | - | ASSLAATRQNEQY
TRBJ1-1 | TRBV28 | - | - | ASRFQGVAF
TRBJ2-1 | TRBV27 | TRBD2 | - | ASSPGTSGAYMDEQF
TRBJ2-3 | TRBV11-2 | - | - | ASRETADTQY
TRBJ2-7 | TRBV5-1 | TRBD1 | few | ASSTRQGAEQY
TRBJ2-1 | TRBV20-1 | TRBD1 | - | SARAGQLQF
TRBJ1-1 | TRBV27 | TRBD1 | - | ASRGQDRGRNIEAF
- | TRBV20-1 | TRBD1 | few | SAPQKTGGYEQY
TRBJ1-6 | TRBV7-8 | - | - | ASSFPGASGGSPLH
TRBJ2-7 | TRBV27 | TRBD1 | once | ASSFTRQGSYPYEQY
TRBJ1-1 | TRBV3-1 | - | - | ASRRGSGTEAF
TRBJ2-7 | TRBV7-2 | TRBD1 | - | ASSPPFGTGKTYEQY
TRBJ2-1 | TRBV30 | - | - | AWNVGGEQF
TRBJ2-3 | TRBV12-3/TRBV12-4 | - | - | ASSPRTADTRY
TRBJ2-7 | TRBV28 | TRBD2 | few | ASRRPVGLAQTYEQY
TRBJ2-3 | TRBV9 | - | - | ASSVGGVGFNPDTQY
TRBJ2-7 | TRBV28 | - | - | ASSIGGIGQY
TRBJ1-5 | TRBV18 | - | - | ASSPPTTRVGQPQH
TRBJ1-4 | TRBV29-1 | - | - | SVEVGEKLF
TRBJ2-1 | TRBV12-3/TRBV12-4 | TRBD2 | - | ASSFSAAGVGEQF
TRBJ1-2 | TRBV9 | - | - | ASSAERDSGYT
TRBJ1-4 | TRBV3-1 | - | - | ASSPGTWNEKLF
TRBJ1-2 | TRBV27 | - | - | ASSLEPRNYGYT